The 26 T cell receptor beta chains presented below share a single source sample, sequenced in a study of T cell changes during pregnancy in multiple sclerosis. The protocol was immunoSEQ multiplex PCR, while the TCRdb copy is restricted to in-frame clones and leaves out a portion. Of just under 80,000 clones in the sample, just under 95% are singletons; the top ten hold approximately 0.93%. This material consisted of peripheral blood, taken in the first trimester of pregnancy. Receptors were obtained from a female donor with multiple sclerosis, enrolled in a pregnancy study.

The chain joins TRBV5-1 to TRBJ2-2; 8 bases agree with TRBD1. Germline V CDR1 and CDR2: SGHRS, YFSETQ. The V and J ends lost 4 bases and 2 bases, in that order; junction bases with no gene match: 7. The CDR3 length is 16 residues. CDR3: CASSQGAIGNTGELFF. Here the CDR3 DNA reads TGCGCCAGCAGCCAGGGGGCTATCGGCAACACCGGGGAGCTGTTTTTT.

The chain links TRBV5-1 to TRBJ2-3, with 8 bases lining up with TRBD1. The germline CDR1 and CDR2 sequences are SGHRS and YFSETQ. There are 16 residues in the CDR3. Trimming took 0 bases from V and 1 from J; bases not matched to a gene: 4. DNA of the CDR3: TGCGCCAGCAGCTTGGGTTCGACAGGGGGCACAGATACGCAGTATTTT. This sequence encodes CASSLGSTGGTDTQYF.

CDR3 in DNA: TGCGCCAGCATGAGGGGGACAGGGGGGTACGAGCAGTACTTC. Protein product: CASMRGTGGYEQYF. The genes are TRBV5-1 and TRBJ2-7, with TRBD1 identical over 11 bases. The CDR3 totals 14 residues. The germline CDR1 and CDR2 sequences are SGHRS and YFSETQ. V shed 6 bases and J 4 bases; nucleotides not matched to a gene: 6.

V usage is TRBV2 and J usage is TRBJ1-1, with 8 positions matching TRBD1. Germline CDR1 reads SNHLY; CDR2 reads FYNNEI. The CDR3 loop spans 17 amino acids. V lost 3 bases and J lost 7; bases outside the gene matches: 16. CDR3 in DNA: TGTGCCAGCAGTGAGGGGTCTGTGGGACAGGATCGATTTGAAGCTTTCTTT. It translates to CASSEGSVGQDRFEAFF. Full variable domain (remainder filled in from reference TRBV2 and TRBJ1-1): EPEVTQTPSHQVTQMGQEVILRCVPISNHLYFYWYRQILGQKVEFLVSFYNNEISEKSEIFDDQFSVERPDGSNFTLKIRSTKLEDSAMYFCASSEGSVGQDRFEAFFGQGTRLTVV.

The chain has TRBV27 and TRBJ2-1; 10 bases align to TRBD2. This CDR3 comprises 17 residues. The V gene's germline CDR1 is MNHEY and CDR2 SMNVEV (reference sequence). Trimming cost V 5 bases and J 2 bases; bases outside gene matches: 9. Written as DNA, the CDR3 is TGTGCCAGCAGTGGCATAAAACTAGCGGGGACCTACAATGAGCAGTTCTTC. Amino acids: CASSGIKLAGTYNEQFF.

V gene TRBV15 combines with J gene TRBJ2-5, with D perhaps TRBD2 (7 bases). CDR1 LNHNV and CDR2 YYDKDF come from the germline V gene (reference sequence). The CDR3 totals 16 residues. V gave up 5 bases and J gave up 5 bases, with 21 bases separating them. The CDR3 DNA reads as TGTGCCACCAGCCGGGGAAGGGGGGGCCCCCACGAGACCCAGTACTTC. Its translation: CATSRGRGGPHETQYF.

This chain connects TRBV27 to TRBJ2-7; D might be TRBD2 (5 bases). Germline assignment: CDR1 MNHEY and CDR2 SMNVEV (reference sequence). The CDR3 is made up of 13 amino acids. With 4 bases removed from V and 5 bases from J, the gap between germline ends came to 12 bases. CDR3 DNA sequence: TGTGCCAGCAGTTCCGGCGGGTCTAACGAGCAGTACTTC. Amino acid sequence: CASSSGGSNEQYF.

The V call is TRBV27, the J call TRBJ2-1, with 8 bases fitting TRBD2. After removal of 3 bases from V and 6 bases from J, the junction contained 7 bases not matched to a gene. Germline assignment: CDR1 MNHEY and CDR2 SMNVEV (reference sequence). The CDR3 covers 15 residues. The CDR3 DNA follows: TGTGCCAGCAGTTTTGGGGGGCTAGCGGGCAATGAGCAGTTCTTC. As protein: CASSFGGLAGNEQFF.

This clone has only one observation. V and J are TRBV29-1 and TRBJ2-1; 10 bases map to TRBD2. From germline, CDR1 is SQVTM and CDR2 ANQGSEA. The ends lost 2 bases at V and 3 bases at J; junction bases unmatched: 1. This CDR3 is 14 amino acids long. CDR3 DNA: TGCAGCGTTGAATGGACTAGCGGCTACAATGAGCAGTTCTTC. It is translated as CSVEWTSGYNEQFF.

This chain joins TRBV7-7 and TRBJ2-5, with 10 bases aligning to TRBD2. This CDR3 is 14 amino acids long. The germline V gene encodes CDR1 SSHAT and CDR2 FNYEAQ (reference sequence). Trimming cost V 4 bases and J 7 bases; bases outside gene matches: 6. CDR3 in DNA: TGTGCCAGCAGCTCGGGGACTAGCGATGGGACCCAGTACTTC. It encodes CASSSGTSDGTQYF.

V and J are TRBV27 and TRBJ1-4; D gene unclear. V lost 5 bases, J lost 7 bases, and 14 bases lay in between. The CDR3 loop spans 14 amino acids. CDR1 is MNHEY and CDR2 is SMNVEV in the germline V gene (reference sequence). The CDR3 spells CASSPATSGEKLFF. The CDR3 DNA is TGTGCCAGCAGTCCCGCCACGTCGGGTGAAAAACTGTTTTTT.

V and J are TRBV11-1 and TRBJ2-4; TRBD1 matches 8 bases. Trimming removed 5 bases from V and 4 bases from J; junction bases left unmatched: 4. The CDR3 is 14 residues long. The germline gives CDR1 SGHAT, CDR2 FQDESV (reference sequence). The CDR3 here is CASSTRDRKNIQYF. The CDR3 DNA follows: TGTGCCAGCAGCACCCGGGACAGGAAAAACATTCAGTACTTC.

This clone was recorded once. The J gene is TRBJ1-5, the V gene TRBV13; maybe TRBD1 (5 bases). The V gene's germline CDR1 is PRHDT and CDR2 FYEKMQ (reference sequence). The CDR3 is 14 amino acids. V shed 5 bases and J shed 0 bases, with 8 bases lying between them. Here the CDR3 reads CASSAQGSNQPQHF. The DNA for the CDR3 is TGTGCCAGCAGCGCTCAGGGTAGCAATCAGCCCCAGCATTTT.

The chain uses TRBV29-1 and TRBJ2-3; possible D gene TRBD2, 7 bases. CDR3 length: 13 amino acids. Germline loops: CDR1 SQVTM, CDR2 ANQGSEA. Deletions cut 3 bases from V and 4 bases from J, with 11 bases between. The CDR3 region is CSVEGGGSDTQYF. Written as DNA, the CDR3 is TGCAGCGTTGAGGGCGGGGGCTCAGATACGCAGTATTTT.

The CDR3 region is CASSLNRDQETQYF. For the CDR3, the DNA is TGTGCCAGCAGCTTAAACAGGGACCAAGAGACCCAGTACTTC. This rearrangement joins TRBV11-2 to TRBJ2-5; D is perhaps TRBD1 (6 bases). V lost 2 bases and J lost 0, with 7 bases in between. CDR3 length: 14 amino acids. CDR1 is SGHAT, CDR2 FQNNGV, per germline.

The genes are TRBV6-5 and TRBJ2-1; no clear D. Germline CDR1 reads MNHEY; CDR2 reads SVGAGI. Between the trimmed V and J ends, which lost 2 bases and 0 bases, there was a span of 11 bases. This CDR3 is built from 16 residues. The CDR3 sequence is CASSYVPLRSYNEQFF. In DNA form, the CDR3 reads TGTGCCAGCAGTTACGTTCCCCTCCGCTCCTACAATGAGCAGTTCTTC.

The genes are TRBV5-5 and TRBJ1-2; 10 bases align to TRBD1. Germline V CDR1 and CDR2: SGHKS, YYEKEE (reference sequence). J lost 0 bases, V lost 0 bases, and 2 bases had no gene match. CDR3 length: 16 amino acids. CDR3 loop: CASSLAGTGANYGYTF. The CDR3 DNA sequence: TGTGCCAGCAGCTTGGCCGGGACAGGGGCTAACTATGGCTACACCTTC.

The rearrangement uses TRBV19 and TRBJ2-2; D possibly corresponds to TRBD1 (6 bases). The CDR3 is made up of 14 amino acids. The germline gives CDR1 LNHDA, CDR2 SQIVND (reference sequence). Trimming shortened V by 7 bases and J by 3 bases, and 12 bases separated the two germline ends. The DNA of the CDR3 is TGTGCCAGTAAATTGAGGACAGACACCGGGGAGCTGTTTTTT. Its protein product is CASKLRTDTGELFF. The full variable domain, in which reference TRBV19 and TRBJ2-2 provide the parts outside the CDR3, is DGGITQSPKYLFRKEGQNVTLSCEQNLNHDAMYWYRQDPGQGLRLIYYSQIVNDFQKGDIAEGYSVSREKKESFPLTVTSAQKNPTAFYLCASKLRTDTGELFFGEGSRLTVL.

This chain connects TRBV11-2 to TRBJ1-2; D not certain. V was shortened by 5 bases and J by 7 bases, with 14 bases between the two germline ends. This CDR3 is 13 amino acids long. Germline V gene sequence: CDR1 SGHAT, CDR2 FQNNGV. The CDR3 protein is CASSPGSSPGYTF. CDR3 DNA: TGTGCCAGCAGCCCAGGAAGTTCCCCTGGCTACACCTTC.

The CDR3 bases are TGTGCCAGCAGTTTAAGTGGAGGGAGTCACCACACCGGGGAGCTGTTTTTT. Protein product: CASSLSGGSHHTGELFF. The J gene is TRBJ2-2, the V gene TRBV27; maybe TRBD2 (6 bases). There are 17 residues in the CDR3. Per germline, CDR1 MNHEY and CDR2 SMNVEV (reference sequence). V lost 2 bases and J lost 3, with 16 bases in between.

The CDR3 coding sequence is TGTGCCAGTAGTATAGCAGGGTCGCAGCCCCAGCATTTT. Protein product: CASSIAGSQPQHF. The chain joins TRBV19 to TRBJ1-5; weak D call: TRBD1 (5 bases). The germline V gene has CDR1 LNHDA and CDR2 SQIVND (reference sequence). CDR3 length: 13 amino acids. Trimming removed 1 base at V and 7 bases at J, with 8 bases between.

This chain links TRBV2 with TRBJ2-7, with 7 bases aligning to TRBD1. The CDR3 contains 13 residues. The V and J ends lost 4 bases and 4 bases, in that order; junction bases with no gene match: 4. CDR1 and CDR2 from the germline V gene are SNHLY and FYNNEI. The CDR3 spells CASSGTGRYEQYF. The CDR3 DNA sequence: TGTGCCAGCAGTGGGACAGGAAGATACGAGCAGTACTTC.

V gene TRBV15 combines with J gene TRBJ1-5; 7 bases align to TRBD1. CDR1 and CDR2 from the germline V gene are LNHNV and YYDKDF (reference sequence). The V and J ends lost 1 base and 5 bases, in that order; junction bases with no gene match: 5. This CDR3 comprises 15 residues. CDR3 nucleotide sequence: TGTGCCACCAGCAGAGGACAGGGTTTCGATCAGCCCCAGCATTTT. It is translated as CATSRGQGFDQPQHF.

This clone was found once. CDR3 sequence: CASSRGYFQPQHF. The CDR3 DNA is TGTGCCAGCAGCCGGGGGTACTTTCAGCCCCAGCATTTT. V gene TRBV11-2 combines with J gene TRBJ1-5; a weak D match, TRBD1 (5 bases). V gave up 5 bases and J gave up 6 bases, with 11 bases separating them. The CDR3 extends over 13 amino acids. Per germline, CDR1 SGHAT and CDR2 FQNNGV.

The chain links TRBV6-1 to TRBJ1-3, with D maybe TRBD1 (5 bases). The CDR3 sequence is 14 residues long. V gave up 7 bases and J gave up 0 bases, with 10 bases separating them. Germline-derived CDR1 and CDR2 are MNHNS and SASEGT. CDR3 residues: CASTPGISGNTIYF. As DNA, the CDR3 is TGTGCCAGCACACCAGGGATCTCTGGAAACACCATATATTTT.

The V gene is TRBV30, the J gene TRBJ1-1, with TRBD1 as a possible D gene (5 bases). V was pared by 0 bases and J by 5 bases, with 10 bases between. The CDR3 is made up of 13 amino acids. Germline lookup yields CDR1 GTSNPN and CDR2 SVGIG (reference sequence). CDR3 sequence reads: CAWSVRGGTEAFF. CDR3 nucleotides: TGTGCCTGGAGTGTAAGGGGTGGGACTGAAGCTTTCTTT.